These T cell receptor beta chains were read from a single sample in a study of blood T cell repertoires in COVID-19. Repertoires were generated with immunoSEQ multiplex PCR, while TCRdb's copy carries only in-frame clones and drops some. The table records about 80,000 clones, 75% to 90% of them present only once. The specimen sequenced was peripheral blood. The receptors come from a woman aged 40 to 49 with active or convalescent COVID-19. Both conserved end residues are part of each CDR3. The D gene is left open where the match is weak. Some rows mark clone size as missing; the rest say once, few, many or name a class of expanded clone.

TRBJ1-2	TRBV28	.	TRBD1	TGTGCCAGCAGTTTATATGACAGGGGGCCCTCGCGTGGCTACACCTTC	CASSLYDRGPSRGYTF
TRBJ1-1	TRBV7-9	few	.	TGTGCCAGCAGCCGCGACAAGAACACTGAAGCTTTCTTT	CASSRDKNTEAFF
TRBJ2-1	TRBV6-5	.	.	TGTGCCTCCTGGGCAGGGAACGACAATGAGCAGTTCTTC	CASWAGNDNEQFF
TRBJ2-1	TRBV9	.	.	TGTGCCAGCAGCGCCACTCCTTACGGGACAATCGCCAATGAGCAGTTCTTC	CASSATPYGTIANEQFF
TRBJ2-3	TRBV29-1	.	.	TGCAGCGTTGAAGGCGGTACAGATACGCAGTATTTT	CSVEGGTDTQYF
TRBJ2-5	TRBV7-3	.	TRBD1	TGTGCCAGCAGCGAATCTAGGGACAGTCAAGAGACCCAGTACTTC	CASSESRDSQETQYF
TRBJ1-6	TRBV28	.	.	TGTGCCAGCAGACTCGTTAGCTCCTATAATTCACCCCTCCACTTT	CASRLVSSYNSPLHF
TRBJ1-5	TRBV2	.	.	TGTGCCAGCAGTGAATCGGGGGGCAGCAATCAGCCCCAGCATTTT	CASSESGGSNQPQHF
TRBJ2-7	TRBV19	.	.	TGTGCCAGTAGTATCGGGACTGGCTACGAGCAGTACTTC	CASSIGTGYEQYF
TRBJ1-1	TRBV2	.	.	TGTGCCAGCACTGCCCCGGCAGCGCCCACTGAAGCTTTCTTT	CASTAPAAPTEAFF
TRBJ1-6	TRBV5-8	.	.	TGTGCCAGCAGCCTATTGACAGGCTCCTATAATTCACCCCTCCACTTT	CASSLLTGSYNSPLHF
TRBJ2-5	TRBV18	.	.	TGTGCCAGCTCACCGAGACAGGCCCTGGGGCAAGAGACCCAGTACTTC	CASSPRQALGQETQYF
TRBJ2-7	TRBV28	once	TRBD2	TGTGCCAGCAGCGTCCCGGGACTAGCAGTCTACGAGCAGTACTTC	CASSVPGLAVYEQYF
TRBJ1-3	TRBV28	.	.	TGTGCCAGCAGTTTTGGAGGGGAGGGCTCTGGAAACACCATATATTTT	CASSFGGEGSGNTIYF
TRBJ2-3	TRBV24-1	.	TRBD2	TGTGCCACCAGTGATCCACCTAGCGGGAGAGGAGATACGCAGTATTTT	CATSDPPSGRGDTQYF
TRBJ2-5	TRBV5-4	few	TRBD2	TGTGCCAGCAGCTATCCACTAGCGGAAGAGACCCAGTACTTC	CASSYPLAEETQYF
TRBJ1-3	TRBV11-2	.	.	TGTGCCAGCAGCTTAGTGCGGGCAGGTCGTACTGGAAACACCATATATTTT	CASSLVRAGRTGNTIYF
TRBJ2-2	TRBV4-3	.	TRBD1	TGCGCCAGCAGCCAAGCCCCGACAGGGAGCGTCACCGGGGAGCTGTTTTTT	CASSQAPTGSVTGELFF
TRBJ2-1	TRBV29-1	.	TRBD2	TGCAGCGTTGAACCCCCTAGCGGGGAATACAATGAGCAGTTCTTC	CSVEPPSGEYNEQFF
TRBJ2-7	TRBV7-2	.	.	TGTGCCAGCAGCTTAGATGCGTCCCTGAGACAAGAAGAATTC	CASSLDASLRQEEF
TRBJ1-1	TRBV6-1	.	.	TGTGCCAGCAGTGAAAAGAGAAGGGGCACTGAAGCTTTCTTT	CASSEKRRGTEAFF
TRBJ1-6	TRBV5-1	.	TRBD1	TGCGCCAGCAGCCTGACAGGGTCCGCGGGGAATTCACCCCTCCACTTT	CASSLTGSAGNSPLHF
TRBJ1-5	TRBV28	.	.	TGTGCCAGCAGTTTATTTAACAGGTTAGGATCACCCCAGCATTTT	CASSLFNRLGSPQHF
TRBJ1-6	TRBV7-3	.	.	TGTGCCAGCAGCCGAGGACTGAATAATTCACCCCTCCACTTT	CASSRGLNNSPLHF
TRBJ1-2	TRBV7-2	.	.	TGTGCCAGCAGCTTGCAGGGTGGCTATGGCTACACCTTC	CASSLQGGYGYTF
TRBJ1-2	TRBV20-1	.	TRBD1	TGCAGTGCTAGTGGGCAGGGGGCTGGGTCTGACTATGGCTACACCTTC	CSASGQGAGSDYGYTF
TRBJ1-2	TRBV27	.	.	TGTGCCAGCAGTTCGCACTCGGGGGGAAACTATGGCTACACCTTC	CASSSHSGGNYGYTF
TRBJ2-3	TRBV18	.	TRBD2	TGTGCCAGCTCACCACCGGGGACGAGACTAGCAATGTCTACAGATACGCAGTATTTT	CASSPPGTRLAMSTDTQYF
TRBJ2-5	TRBV27	many	TRBD2	TGTGCCAGCAGTTGGGGGACTAGCGGGAGAGGGGGGGAGACCCAGTACTTC	CASSWGTSGRGGETQYF
TRBJ1-6	TRBV7-2	.	TRBD1	TGTGCCAGCAGCGCGACAGGGCAGAGCTCCTATAATTCACCCCTCCACTTT	CASSATGQSSYNSPLHF
TRBJ1-4	TRBV5-1	.	TRBD1	TGCGCCAGCAGCTTGAGGGGGCCAACTAATGAAAAACTGTTTTTT	CASSLRGPTNEKLFF
TRBJ1-2	TRBV7-9	.	.	TGTGCCAGCAGTCGAGAACCGGACTTGGGGGGTGGCTACACCTTC	CASSREPDLGGGYTF
TRBJ2-1	TRBV28	few	TRBD2	TGTGCCAGCAGTTTCCCCACTAGCGGTAGCTCCTACAATGAGCAGTTCTTC	CASSFPTSGSSYNEQFF
TRBJ2-5	TRBV30	.	TRBD1	TGTGCCTACCAACGGACAGGGGGCTCGGAGACCCAGTACTTC	CAYQRTGGSETQYF
TRBJ1-1	TRBV28	.	.	TGTGCCAGCAGTTTGCGCAGGGCTGAAGCTTTCTTT	CASSLRRAEAFF
TRBJ1-5	TRBV27	once	TRBD1	TGTGCCAGCAGTTTATCGGGACAGGGGGATAGCAATCAGCCCCAGCATTTT	CASSLSGQGDSNQPQHF
TRBJ2-7	TRBV10-3	once	TRBD2	TGTGCCATCAGTGAGTCGAATAGCGGGGGATACGAGCAGTACTTC	CAISESNSGGYEQYF
TRBJ1-6	TRBV4-1	few	TRBD1	TGCGCCAGCAGCCAACTCCAGGGGGATAATTCACCCCTCCACTTT	CASSQLQGDNSPLHF
TRBJ1-2	TRBV18	.	.	TGTGCCAGCTCACACTGGGACACTGGCTATGGCTACACCTTC	CASSHWDTGYGYTF
TRBJ1-2	TRBV19	once	.	TGTGCCACTCACGACGTGACCGAGAGGGACTATGGCTACACCTTC	CATHDVTERDYGYTF
TRBJ2-2	TRBV6-5	.	TRBD2	TGTGCCAGCAGTTACACCGAACTAGCGGGGGCCGGGGAGCTGTTTTTT	CASSYTELAGAGELFF